This T cell receptor (beta chain) is drawn from a study of shared clonotypes between healthy human individuals. Study information: CD8 memory received one plate per donor, CD8 naive two, CD4 memory three and CD4 naive three.

Whole-study findings and limits: It was expected that sequencing depth would affect clonotype sharing among donors.

As concerns this clone: Its target is not known.

Method: immunoSEQ multiplex PCR; TCRdb's copy keeps in-frame clones and lacks some. The sample holds approximately 710,000 clones, 90% seen once. Germline CDR1 is MNHEY and CDR2 is SMNVEV (reference sequence). V gave up 10 bases and J gave up 4 bases, with 14 bases separating them. There are 12 residues in the CDR3. Material for sequencing was memory CD8+ T cells from PBMCs. Stated subset: CD45RO+ cells pooled with CCR7-negative TemRA cells. The clonotype comes from a man aged 18 to 35 in good health. Some clones in this sample may be carry-over from other donors' samples. The chain carries TRBV27 and TRBJ2-7; D call uncertain. The CDR3 protein is CATSDTMYEQYF. The CDR3 DNA reads as TGTGCCACATCAGACACTATGTACGAGCAGTACTTC.